These 22 T cell receptor beta chains were all obtained from the same sample, sequenced in a study of PD-L1 blockade in urothelial cancer. The time point: pretreatment peripheral blood. The data were produced by immunoSEQ multiplex PCR, yet TCRdb's version contains in-frame clones alone and is incomplete. The sample contains around 86,000 clones, around four fifths of which appear only once. Sequenced material: PBMCs, taken around atezolizumab (anti-PD-L1) treatment. The receptor source for this set is a man in his forties or fifties with urothelial cancer.

V is TRBV11-2 and J is TRBJ2-4, with D tentatively TRBD1 (6 bases). This CDR3 is 13 amino acids long. The V end lost 6 bases, the J end lost 6 bases, and 12 bases lay between the germline ends. The germline V gene encodes CDR1 SGHAT and CDR2 FQNNGV. The CDR3 DNA follows: TGTGCCAGCAGGAAAAACAGGGTAAACATTCAGTACTTC. It yields the protein CASRKNRVNIQYF.

The chain joins TRBV2 to TRBJ1-4, with 8 bases matching TRBD1. The CDR3 covers 16 residues. CDR1 and CDR2 from the germline V gene are SNHLY and FYNNEI. Trimming removed 7 bases from V and 8 bases from J; junction bases left unmatched: 15. The CDR3 here is CASTGTGGPLKEKLFF. CDR3 DNA sequence: TGTGCCAGCACCGGGACAGGAGGGCCCTTGAAAGAAAAACTGTTTTTT.

This clone occurred a few times. V is TRBV7-2 and J is TRBJ2-2; TRBD2 might be the D (5 bases). This CDR3 spans 15 amino acids. With 5 bases removed from V and 1 base from J, the gap between germline ends came to 11 bases. The V gene's germline CDR1 is SGHTA and CDR2 FQGNSA. The CDR3 sequence is CASSQRSGNTGELFF. The CDR3, as DNA: TGTGCCAGCAGCCAAAGGAGCGGGAACACCGGGGAGCTGTTTTTT.

This chain uses TRBV5-1 with TRBJ1-1; TRBD1 is a possible D gene (6 bases). CDR3 length: 14 residues. Germline V gene sequence: CDR1 SGHRS, CDR2 YFSETQ. V was clipped by 5 bases and J by 9 bases, with 20 bases between them. Here the CDR3 DNA reads TGCGCCAGCAGTACAGAGGGACAACCTGGGCAAGCTTTCTTT. The encoded protein is CASSTEGQPGQAFF.

This clone was seen a few times. The chain carries TRBV7-9 and TRBJ2-7, with 7 bases lining up with TRBD1. The V gene's germline CDR1 is SEHNR and CDR2 FQNEAQ (reference sequence). After removal of 5 bases from V and 5 bases from J, the junction contained 6 bases not matched to a gene. CDR3 length equals 13 residues. DNA of the CDR3: TGTGCCAGCAGCGAAGACAGGGACAACGAGCAGTACTTC. This encodes CASSEDRDNEQYF.

The chain links TRBV11-2 to TRBJ2-3; TRBD1 matches 8 bases. The germline CDR1 and CDR2 sequences are SGHAT and FQNNGV. V lost 1 base, J lost 3 bases, and 9 bases stayed unmatched. The CDR3 spans 17 residues. The CDR3 region has the DNA TGTGCCAGCAGCTTAGTATACCGGACAGGGTCGACAGATACGCAGTATTTT. Translating it yields CASSLVYRTGSTDTQYF. The variable domain in full, with the rest retrieved from reference TRBV11-2 and TRBJ2-3, is EAGVAQSPRYKIIEKRQSVAFWCNPISGHATLYWYQQILGQGPKLLIQFQNNGVVDDSQLPKDRFSAERLKGVDSTLKIQPAKLEDSAVYLCASSLVYRTGSTDTQYFGPGTRLTVL.

The chain carries TRBV18 and TRBJ2-3; 7 bases agree with TRBD2. This CDR3 is 16 amino acids long. Per the germline V gene, CDR1 is KGHSH and CDR2 is LQKENI. The ends lost 2 bases at V and 0 bases at J; junction bases unmatched: 5. The CDR3 loop is CASSPTIAGSTDTQYF. CDR3 DNA sequence: TGTGCCAGCTCACCAACTATAGCGGGCAGCACAGATACGCAGTATTTT. Drawing the rest from reference TRBV18 and TRBJ2-3, the complete variable domain is NAGVMQNPRHLVRRRGQEARLRCSPMKGHSHVYWYRQLPEEGLKFMVYLQKENIIDESGMPKERFSAEFPKEGPSILRIQQVVRGDSAAYFCASSPTIAGSTDTQYFGPGTRLTVL.

The CDR3 sequence is CASSQKRAGEQYF. The CDR3 DNA reads as TGCGCCAGCAGCCAAAAAAGGGCGGGTGAGCAGTACTTC. The chain has TRBV4-3 and TRBJ2-7; the D gene is possibly TRBD2 (5 bases). The V end was cut by 2 bases, the J end by 7 bases, with 12 bases between. The CDR3 has 13 residues. Germline V gives CDR1 LGHNA, CDR2 YSLEER.

This clone was detected a few times. The chain uses TRBV28 and TRBJ2-3; 7 positions agree with TRBD1. CDR1 is MDHEN, CDR2 SYDVKM, per germline. V dropped 2 bases and J dropped 3; count of bases not matched to a gene: 2. This CDR3 has 14 amino acids. This CDR3 reads CASSLQGETDTQYF. For the CDR3, the DNA is TGTGCCAGCAGTTTACAGGGGGAAACAGATACGCAGTATTTT.

The rearrangement links TRBV6-5 to TRBJ1-2; tentatively, D is TRBD1 (5 bases). With 2 bases removed from V and 1 base from J, the gap between germline ends came to 8 bases. CDR3 length: 14 residues. CDR1 and CDR2 from the germline V gene are MNHEY and SVGAGI. The CDR3 sequence is CASSYGQGNYGYTF. The CDR3 coding sequence is TGTGCCAGCAGTTACGGTCAGGGTAACTATGGCTACACCTTC.

The V and J genes are TRBV21-1 and TRBJ2-3; the table's D call, TRBD2, was not checked against the DNA. TRBV21-1 is a documented pseudogene. The CDR3 consists of 16 residues. The CDR3 reads CASSKGYRGRVDTQYF. The CDR3 region has the DNA TGTGCCAGCAGCAAAGGGTATCGCGGGAGGGTGGATACGCAGTATTTT.

V usage is TRBV7-2 and J usage is TRBJ1-5; 8 positions match TRBD1. CDR3 length: 15 residues. The ends lost 1 base at V and 9 bases at J; junction bases unmatched: 8. Germline CDR1 and CDR2: SGHTA and FQGNSA. The CDR3 loop reads CASSLENRGSRPQHF. CDR3 DNA sequence: TGTGCCAGCAGCTTAGAGAACAGGGGGTCCCGGCCCCAGCATTTT.

The chain uses TRBV30 and TRBJ1-3, with TRBD1 as a possible D gene (5 bases). CDR1 and CDR2 from the germline V gene are GTSNPN and SVGIG (reference sequence). The CDR3 consists of 16 residues. V shed 5 bases and J shed 1 base, with 18 bases lying between them. The CDR3, as DNA: TGTGCCTGGGGGACTGGAATTAGCAGGTCTGGAAACACCATATATTTT. This sequence encodes CAWGTGISRSGNTIYF.

The gene calls are TRBV29-1 and TRBJ1-1, with 8 bases lining up with TRBD1. Germline-derived CDR1 and CDR2 are SQVTM and ANQGSEA. J gave up 1 base and V 7 bases, and 2 bases lay outside the gene matches. The CDR3 sequence is 12 residues long. The CDR3 sequence: CSAGTGNTEAFF. The DNA for the CDR3 is TGCAGCGCTGGGACAGGGAACACTGAAGCTTTCTTT.

The V call is TRBV4-1, the J call TRBJ2-1; possible D gene TRBD2, 6 bases. Germline CDR1 reads MGHRA; CDR2 reads YSYEKL. The CDR3 is 17 residues long. Trimming shortened V by 4 bases and J by 2 bases, and 18 bases separated the two germline ends. CDR3 nucleotide sequence: TGCGCCAGCAGCCTCTATGAACCGGGAGCCACCTACAATGAGCAGTTCTTC. Protein product: CASSLYEPGATYNEQFF.

In this sample, this clone turned up a few times. This chain joins TRBV4-3 and TRBJ1-2; D gene ambiguous. Trimming cost V 0 bases and J 3 bases, with 11 bases left between them. The germline V gene encodes CDR1 LGHNA and CDR2 YSLEER. The CDR3 covers 15 residues. The CDR3 loop reads CASSQDRELDYGYTF. The CDR3 bases are TGCGCCAGCAGCCAAGACCGGGAGTTGGACTATGGCTACACCTTC.

The rearrangement uses TRBV2 and TRBJ2-3; D remains unclear. V lost 8 bases, J lost 2 bases, and 11 bases lay in between. The CDR3 consists of 13 residues. Germline lookup yields CDR1 SNHLY and CDR2 FYNNEI. CDR3 DNA: TGTGCCAGCGGCGAGGAGAACACAGATACGCAGTATTTT. Protein product: CASGEENTDTQYF.

The chain is built from TRBV6-1 and TRBJ2-7, with D perhaps TRBD2 (7 bases). The germline V gene has CDR1 MNHNS and CDR2 SASEGT. Trimming took off 6 bases at V and 5 bases at J, with 14 bases between the two ends. The CDR3 loop spans 13 amino acids. CDR3 sequence (DNA): TGTGCCAGCAGACGGTCGGGGGGCCACGAGCAGTACTTC. Its protein product is CASRRSGGHEQYF.

The rearrangement links TRBV18 to TRBJ2-7; the match to TRBD2 covers 9 bases. J gave up 4 bases and V 3 bases, and 16 bases lay outside the gene matches. CDR1 is KGHSH and CDR2 is LQKENI in the germline V gene. The CDR3 is made up of 18 amino acids. The CDR3 DNA reads as TGTGCCAGCTCACCCCCAAGACTAGCGGAGCGGCCGTTTTACGAGCAGTACTTC. Its protein is CASSPPRLAERPFYEQYF.

V is TRBV9 and J is TRBJ1-2; D not certain. The CDR3 consists of 13 residues. Trimming pared 2 bases from V and 8 bases from J, leaving 13 bases between. The germline V gene encodes CDR1 SGDLS and CDR2 YYNGEE. Here the CDR3 DNA reads TGTGCCAGCAGCGTCCCCCAGAGCGGGGGCTACACCTTC. It specifies CASSVPQSGGYTF.

V gene TRBV21-1 combines with J gene TRBJ2-3; whether TRBD2, the table's D call, matches the DNA was not checked. TRBV21-1 is assigned pseudogene status. The CDR3 has 16 residues. The DNA for the CDR3 is TGTGCCAGCAGCAAGTCTAGCGGCCCTCGGGGAGATACGCAGTATTTT. This codes for CASSKSSGPRGDTQYF.

This clone appeared a few times. V and J are TRBV30 and TRBJ2-5; 8 bases match TRBD1. The CDR3 is 14 amino acids. V was clipped by 4 bases and J by 6 bases; unmatched bases: 10. CDR1 GTSNPN and CDR2 SVGIG come from the germline V gene (reference sequence). The DNA for the CDR3 is TGTGCCTGGACCATCGGACAGGGCCGGAAGACCCAGTACTTC. Protein: CAWTIGQGRKTQYF.